The 12 T cell receptor beta chains given below trace back to one sample, sequenced in a study of CD8 T cells in ankylosing spondylitis (dated by TCRdb to about 2017). Receptors were amplified or captured by 5' RACE. Sequenced using an Illumina HiSeq 2500. The raw public data were reprocessed by TCRdb itself: fastp quality trimming at Q25, MiXCR clonotype calling, in-frame beta chains only. Every entry covers one CDR3 protein and lists the most common genes and DNA from its rows. The sample table contains hundreds of thousands of distinct CDR3 sequences; only one count was recorded for under 30% of them. The ten largest account for about 6.2% of the sample. Sequencing was done on a sample of blood, either unsorted or a sorted T cell fraction (not recorded which). All receptors derive from a male donor with ankylosing spondylitis or in good health (not recorded which).

The gene calls are TRBV12-3 or TRBV12-4 and TRBJ2-3; 9 positions agree with TRBD2. This CDR3 comprises 15 residues. The V and J ends lost 5 bases and 2 bases, in that order; junction bases with no gene match: 5. CDR3 amino acids: CASSISGSHTDTQYF. For the CDR3, the DNA is TGTGCCAGCAGTATTAGCGGGAGCCACACAGATACGCAGTATTTT.

The rearrangement uses TRBV28 and TRBJ2-7; D uncertain. The germline V gene encodes CDR1 MDHEN and CDR2 SYDVKM. This CDR3 contains 14 residues. Deletions cut 4 bases from V and 4 bases from J, with 14 bases between. Here the CDR3 reads CASSSPGIGYEQYF. CDR3 nucleotides: TGTGCCAGCAGTTCCCCGGGCATCGGGTACGAGCAGTACTTC.

This clonotype was found a few times. The chain is built from TRBV12-3 or TRBV12-4 and TRBJ1-2, with 8 positions matching TRBD1. V trimming: 6 bases; J trimming: 7 bases; junction bases outside the gene matches: 7. The CDR3 is made up of 13 amino acids. The CDR3 sequence: CASSLRQGSGYTF. In DNA form, the CDR3 reads TGTGCCAGCAGCCTTAGACAGGGGTCTGGCTACACCTTC.

This chain joins TRBV20-1 and TRBJ2-1; 8 bases line up with TRBD1. The trim removed 5 bases at V and 7 bases at J, leaving 10 bases unmatched. Germline CDR1 DFQATT, CDR2 SNEGSKA (reference sequence). The CDR3 loop spans 14 amino acids. CDR3 residues: CSAGGGTGLNEQFF. DNA of the CDR3: TGCAGTGCTGGCGGAGGGACAGGCCTAAATGAGCAGTTCTTC.

The sample holds many counts of this clonotype. V and J are TRBV5-1 and TRBJ2-3, with D perhaps matching TRBD1 (5 bases). The V gene lost 1 base and the J gene lost 3 bases, with 9 bases spanning the gap. Germline V gene sequence: CDR1 SGHRS, CDR2 YFSETQ. This CDR3 region has 14 residues. CDR3 DNA: TGCGCCAGCAGCTTGTTTCAGGGTACAGATACGCAGTATTTT. This translates into CASSLFQGTDTQYF.

This clonotype was recorded many times. The gene calls are TRBV6-1 and TRBJ1-3; D remains ambiguous. CDR1 is MNHNS and CDR2 is SASEGT in the germline V gene. The CDR3 covers 15 residues. V was trimmed by 6 bases and J by 0 bases, leaving 12 bases between them. CDR3 sequence: CASRSPRSSGNTIYF. The CDR3 bases are TGTGCCAGCAGAAGCCCCAGAAGCTCTGGAAACACCATATATTTT.

This clonotype was seen many times. The rearrangement joins TRBV3-1 to TRBJ2-7, with TRBD2 matching over 10 bases. The CDR3 contains 15 residues. V lost 4 bases and J lost 0; bases outside the gene matches: 3. Germline lookup yields CDR1 LGHDT and CDR2 YNNKEL (reference sequence). The CDR3 coding sequence is TGTGCCAGCAGCCGGACTAGCGGTCCCTCCTACGAGCAGTACTTC. Its protein is CASSRTSGPSYEQYF.

This clonotype was observed a few times. The genes are TRBV20-1 and TRBJ2-1; possibly TRBD2 for D (5 bases). This CDR3 contains 16 residues. The germline V gene encodes CDR1 DFQATT and CDR2 SNEGSKA (reference sequence). The V end lost 4 bases, the J end lost 0 bases, and 16 bases lay between the germline ends. The CDR3 here is CSAKSRSGSSYNEQFF. In DNA form, the CDR3 reads TGCAGTGCTAAGAGTAGGAGCGGTAGCTCCTACAATGAGCAGTTCTTC.

This chain connects TRBV27 to TRBJ2-1; D uncertain. This CDR3 comprises 12 residues. Trimming cost V 5 bases and J 9 bases, with 11 bases left between them. Germline V CDR1 and CDR2: MNHEY, SMNVEV (reference sequence). The CDR3 is CASSHSTGEQFF. CDR3 nucleotides: TGTGCCAGCAGTCACTCGACGGGTGAGCAGTTCTTC.

This clonotype was recorded at least ten times. The chain employs TRBV20-1 and TRBJ2-3; D not resolved. This CDR3 spans 14 amino acids. V dropped 0 bases and J dropped 6 bases, with 13 bases sitting between them. Per germline, CDR1 DFQATT and CDR2 SNEGSKA (reference sequence). Written as DNA, the CDR3 is TGCAGTGCTAGAGACCCGCTAAGCTGGGATACGCAGTATTTT. Translating it yields CSARDPLSWDTQYF.

There are many counts of this clonotype. V gene TRBV20-1 combines with J gene TRBJ2-3; no clear D gene. This CDR3 has 14 amino acids. Germline CDR1 and CDR2: DFQATT and SNEGSKA (reference sequence). The V end lost 1 base, the J end lost 0 bases, and 8 bases lay between the germline ends. The CDR3 DNA follows: TGCAGTGCTAGAGGTCCCATCAGCACAGATACGCAGTATTTT. This encodes CSARGPISTDTQYF.

The gene calls are TRBV2 and TRBJ2-7, with 8 bases matching TRBD2. Germline-derived CDR1 and CDR2 are SNHLY and FYNNEI. The trim removed 6 bases at V and 0 bases at J, leaving 13 bases unmatched. The CDR3 covers 17 residues. Written as DNA, the CDR3 is TGTGCCAGCAGCATCGACAGATTAGCGGGGAGCTCCTACGAGCAGTACTTC. Amino acids: CASSIDRLAGSSYEQYF. Full variable domain (outside the CDR3, taken from reference TRBV2 and TRBJ2-7): EPEVTQTPSHQVTQMGQEVILRCVPISNHLYFYWYRQILGQKVEFLVSFYNNEISEKSEIFDDQFSVERPDGSNFTLKIRSTKLEDSAMYFCASSIDRLAGSSYEQYFGPGTRLTVT.